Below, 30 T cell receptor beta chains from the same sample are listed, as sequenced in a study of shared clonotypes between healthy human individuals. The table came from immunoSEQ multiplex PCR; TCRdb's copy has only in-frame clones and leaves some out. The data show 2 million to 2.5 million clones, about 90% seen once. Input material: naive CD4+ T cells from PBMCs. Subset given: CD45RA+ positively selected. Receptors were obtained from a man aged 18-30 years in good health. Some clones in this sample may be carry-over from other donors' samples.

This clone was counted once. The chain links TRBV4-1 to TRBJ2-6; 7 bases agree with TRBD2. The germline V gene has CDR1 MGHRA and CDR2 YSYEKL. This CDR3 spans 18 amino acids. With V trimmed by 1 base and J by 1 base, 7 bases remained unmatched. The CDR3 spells CASSQGEGRSSGANVLTF. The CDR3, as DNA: TGCGCCAGCAGCCAAGGGGAGGGCCGCTCATCTGGGGCCAACGTCCTGACTTTC.

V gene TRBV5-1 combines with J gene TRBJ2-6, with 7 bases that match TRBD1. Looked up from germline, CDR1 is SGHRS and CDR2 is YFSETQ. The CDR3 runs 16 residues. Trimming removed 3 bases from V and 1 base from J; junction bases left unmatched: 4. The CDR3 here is CASSSDRTSGANVLTF. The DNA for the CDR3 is TGCGCCAGCAGCTCGGACAGGACTTCTGGGGCCAACGTCCTGACTTTC.

The CDR3 sequence: CSTRTGTGFGEQFF. As DNA, the CDR3 is TGCAGCACCCGGACCGGGACGGGCTTTGGGGAGCAGTTCTTC. V is TRBV29-1 and J is TRBJ2-1, with D perhaps assigned TRBD1 or TRBD2 (5 bases each). The CDR3 runs to 14 residues. Germline V gene lookup returns CDR1 SQVTM and CDR2 ANQGSEA. Trimming cost V 8 bases and J 10 bases, with 24 bases left between them.

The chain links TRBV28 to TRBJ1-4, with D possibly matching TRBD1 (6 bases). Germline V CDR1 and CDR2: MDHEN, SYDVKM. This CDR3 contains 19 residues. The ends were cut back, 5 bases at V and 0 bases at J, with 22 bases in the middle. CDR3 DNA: TGTGCCAGCAGTCAATTCGACAGGCCTCTAGTTGCAACTAATGAAAAACTGTTTTTT. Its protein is CASSQFDRPLVATNEKLFF.

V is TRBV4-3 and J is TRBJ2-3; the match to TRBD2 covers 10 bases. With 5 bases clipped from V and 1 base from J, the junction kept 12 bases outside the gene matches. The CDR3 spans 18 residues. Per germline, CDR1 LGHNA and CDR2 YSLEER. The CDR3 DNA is TGCGCCAGCAGCTTTACCAGTCTAGCGGGAGTTCGCACAGATACGCAGTATTTT. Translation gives CASSFTSLAGVRTDTQYF.

The chain's CDR3 is CAWTGKETQYF. For the CDR3, the DNA is TGTGCCTGGACGGGTAAAGAGACCCAGTACTTC. The chain carries TRBV30 and TRBJ2-5; D gene unclear. V dropped 4 bases and J dropped 3 bases, with 6 bases sitting between them. The CDR3 sequence is 11 residues long. Germline CDR1 reads GTSNPN; CDR2 reads SVGIG (reference sequence).

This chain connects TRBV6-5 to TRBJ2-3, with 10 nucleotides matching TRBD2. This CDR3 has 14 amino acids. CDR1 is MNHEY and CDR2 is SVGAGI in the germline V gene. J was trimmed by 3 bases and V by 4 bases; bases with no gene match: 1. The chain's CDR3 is CASSSSGRTDTQYF. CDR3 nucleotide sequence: TGTGCCAGCAGTTCTAGCGGGAGAACAGATACGCAGTATTTT.

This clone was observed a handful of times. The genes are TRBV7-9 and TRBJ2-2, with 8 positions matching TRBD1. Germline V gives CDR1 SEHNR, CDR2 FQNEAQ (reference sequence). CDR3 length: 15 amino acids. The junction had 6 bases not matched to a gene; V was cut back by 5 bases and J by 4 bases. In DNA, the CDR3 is TGTGCCAGCAGCCCCGGACAGGGTGGCACCGGGGAGCTGTTTTTT. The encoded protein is CASSPGQGGTGELFF.

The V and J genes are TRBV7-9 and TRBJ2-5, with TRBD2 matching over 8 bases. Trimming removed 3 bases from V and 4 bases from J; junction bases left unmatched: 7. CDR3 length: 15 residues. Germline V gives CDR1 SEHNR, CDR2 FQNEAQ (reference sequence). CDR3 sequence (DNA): TGTGCCAGCAGCTTCCGAAGCGGGGGAGCAGAGACCCAGTACTTC. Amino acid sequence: CASSFRSGGAETQYF. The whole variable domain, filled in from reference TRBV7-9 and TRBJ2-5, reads DTGVSQNPRHKITKRGQNVTFRCDPISEHNRLYWYRQTLGQGPEFLTYFQNEAQLEKSRLLSDRFSAERPKGSFSTLEIQRTEQGDSAMYLCASSFRSGGAETQYFGPGTRLLVL.

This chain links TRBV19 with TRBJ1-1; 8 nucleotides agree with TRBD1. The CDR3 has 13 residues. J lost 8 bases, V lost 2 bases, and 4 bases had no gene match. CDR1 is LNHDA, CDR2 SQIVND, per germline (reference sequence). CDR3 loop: CASSIIGQGEAFF. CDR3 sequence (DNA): TGTGCCAGTAGTATAATTGGACAGGGAGAAGCTTTCTTT.

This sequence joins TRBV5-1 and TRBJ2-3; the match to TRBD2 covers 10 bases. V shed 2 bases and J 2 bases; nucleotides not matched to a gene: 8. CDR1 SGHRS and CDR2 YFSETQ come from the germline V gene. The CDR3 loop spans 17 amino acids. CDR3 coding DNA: TGCGCCAGCAGCTTACCGGGACTAGCGCCATACACAGATACGCAGTATTTT. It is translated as CASSLPGLAPYTDTQYF.

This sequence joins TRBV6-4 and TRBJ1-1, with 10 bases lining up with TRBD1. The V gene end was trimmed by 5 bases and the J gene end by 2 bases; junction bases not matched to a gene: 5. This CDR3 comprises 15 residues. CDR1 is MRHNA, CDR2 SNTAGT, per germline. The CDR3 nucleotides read TGTGCCAGCAGTCCTCTGACAGGGGGCAACACTGAAGCTTTCTTT. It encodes CASSPLTGGNTEAFF.

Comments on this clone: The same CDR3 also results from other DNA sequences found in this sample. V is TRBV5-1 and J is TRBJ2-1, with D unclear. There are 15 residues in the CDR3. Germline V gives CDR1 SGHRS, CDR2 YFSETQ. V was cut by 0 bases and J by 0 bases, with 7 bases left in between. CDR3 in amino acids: CASSLDPGSYNEQFF. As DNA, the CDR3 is TGCGCCAGCAGCTTGGACCCAGGCTCCTACAATGAGCAGTTCTTC.

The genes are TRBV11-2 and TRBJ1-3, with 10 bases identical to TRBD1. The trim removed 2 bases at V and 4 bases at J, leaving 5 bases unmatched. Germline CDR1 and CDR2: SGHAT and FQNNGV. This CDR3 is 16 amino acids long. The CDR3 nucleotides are TGTGCCAGCAGCTTACGACGGGGACAGGGGGGAAACACCATATATTTT. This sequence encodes CASSLRRGQGGNTIYF.

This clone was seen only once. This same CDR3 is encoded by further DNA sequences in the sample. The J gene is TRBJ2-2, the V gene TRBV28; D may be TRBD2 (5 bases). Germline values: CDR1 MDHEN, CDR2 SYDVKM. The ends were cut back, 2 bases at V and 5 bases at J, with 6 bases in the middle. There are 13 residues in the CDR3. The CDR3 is CASSLTGTGELFF. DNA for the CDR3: TGTGCCAGCAGTTTAACGGGGACCGGGGAGCTGTTTTTT.

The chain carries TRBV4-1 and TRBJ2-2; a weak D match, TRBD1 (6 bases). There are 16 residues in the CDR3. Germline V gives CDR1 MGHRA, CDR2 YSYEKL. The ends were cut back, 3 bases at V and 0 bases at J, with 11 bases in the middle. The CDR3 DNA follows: TGCGCCAGCAGCCACCCGGGACATACGAACACCGGGGAGCTGTTTTTT. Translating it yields CASSHPGHTNTGELFF.

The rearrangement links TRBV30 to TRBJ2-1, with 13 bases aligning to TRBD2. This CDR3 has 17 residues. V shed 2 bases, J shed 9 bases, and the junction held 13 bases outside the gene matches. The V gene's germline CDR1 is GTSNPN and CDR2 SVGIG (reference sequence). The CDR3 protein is CAWSSQLGLAGEVEQFF. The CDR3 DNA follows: TGTGCCTGGAGTTCTCAACTCGGACTAGCGGGAGAGGTTGAGCAGTTCTTC.

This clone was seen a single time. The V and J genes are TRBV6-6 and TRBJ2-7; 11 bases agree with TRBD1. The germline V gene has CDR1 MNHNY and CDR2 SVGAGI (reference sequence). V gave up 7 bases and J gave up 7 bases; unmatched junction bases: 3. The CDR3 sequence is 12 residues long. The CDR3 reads CASTGTGGEQYF. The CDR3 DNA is TGTGCCAGCACCGGGACAGGGGGGGAGCAGTACTTC.

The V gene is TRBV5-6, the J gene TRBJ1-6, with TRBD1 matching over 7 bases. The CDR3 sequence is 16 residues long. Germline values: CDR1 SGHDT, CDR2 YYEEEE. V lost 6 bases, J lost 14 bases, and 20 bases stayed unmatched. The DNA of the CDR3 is TGTGCCAGCAACATGGTCTGGGACAGCGACATTAGGGCCCTCCACTTT. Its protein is CASNMVWDSDIRALHF.

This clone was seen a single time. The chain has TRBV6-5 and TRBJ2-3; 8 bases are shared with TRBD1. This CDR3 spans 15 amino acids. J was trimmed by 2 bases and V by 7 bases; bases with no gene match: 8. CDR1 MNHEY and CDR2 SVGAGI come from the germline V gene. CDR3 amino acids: CASTGRDRHTDTQYF. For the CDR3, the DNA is TGTGCCAGCACCGGACGGGACAGGCACACAGATACGCAGTATTTT.

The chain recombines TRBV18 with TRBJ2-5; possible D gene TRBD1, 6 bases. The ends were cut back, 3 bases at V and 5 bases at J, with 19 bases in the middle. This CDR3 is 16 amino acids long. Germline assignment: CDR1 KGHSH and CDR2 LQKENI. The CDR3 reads CASSPSGSRRGETQYF. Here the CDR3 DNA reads TGTGCCAGCTCACCCAGTGGTAGTCGCAGGGGTGAGACCCAGTACTTC.

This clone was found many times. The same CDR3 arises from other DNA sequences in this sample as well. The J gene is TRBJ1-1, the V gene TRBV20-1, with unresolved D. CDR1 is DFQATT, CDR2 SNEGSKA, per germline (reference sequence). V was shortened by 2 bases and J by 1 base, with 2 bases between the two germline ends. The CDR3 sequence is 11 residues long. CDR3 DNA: TGCAGTGCTAGACAGAACACTGAAGCTTTCTTT. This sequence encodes CSARQNTEAFF.

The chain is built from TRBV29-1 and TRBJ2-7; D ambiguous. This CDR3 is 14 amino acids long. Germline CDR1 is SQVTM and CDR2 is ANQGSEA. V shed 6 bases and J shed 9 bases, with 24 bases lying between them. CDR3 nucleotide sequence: TGCAGCGTGGCCTCCTCGATACAGATTTCTGGGCAGTACTTC. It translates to CSVASSIQISGQYF.

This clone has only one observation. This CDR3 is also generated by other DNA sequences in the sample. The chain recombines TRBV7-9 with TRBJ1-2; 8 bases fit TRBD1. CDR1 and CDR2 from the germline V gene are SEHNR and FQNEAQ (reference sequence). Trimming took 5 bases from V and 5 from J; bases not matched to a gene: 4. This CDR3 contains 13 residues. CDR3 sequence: CASSPGGRYGYTF. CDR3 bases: TGTGCCAGCAGCCCAGGGGGCCGATATGGCTACACCTTC. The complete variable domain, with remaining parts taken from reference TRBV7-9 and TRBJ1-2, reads DTGVSQNPRHKITKRGQNVTFRCDPISEHNRLYWYRQTLGQGPEFLTYFQNEAQLEKSRLLSDRFSAERPKGSFSTLEIQRTEQGDSAMYLCASSPGGRYGYTFGSGTRLTVV.

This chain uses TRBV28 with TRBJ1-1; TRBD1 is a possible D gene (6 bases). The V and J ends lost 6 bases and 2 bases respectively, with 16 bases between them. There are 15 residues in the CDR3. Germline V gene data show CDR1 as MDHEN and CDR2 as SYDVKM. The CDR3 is CASRPRDMPNTEAFF. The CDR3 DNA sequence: TGTGCCAGCAGACCCAGGGACATGCCCAACACTGAAGCTTTCTTT.

The CDR3 loop is CSAGDYLSQYF. As DNA, the CDR3 is TGCAGTGCGGGGGACTACCTGTCGCAGTATTTT. This chain uses TRBV20-1 with TRBJ2-3; 7 bases are shared with TRBD2. After removal of 6 bases from V and 10 bases from J, the junction contained 7 bases not matched to a gene. CDR1 and CDR2 (germline): DFQATT, SNEGSKA (reference sequence). This CDR3 has 11 amino acids.

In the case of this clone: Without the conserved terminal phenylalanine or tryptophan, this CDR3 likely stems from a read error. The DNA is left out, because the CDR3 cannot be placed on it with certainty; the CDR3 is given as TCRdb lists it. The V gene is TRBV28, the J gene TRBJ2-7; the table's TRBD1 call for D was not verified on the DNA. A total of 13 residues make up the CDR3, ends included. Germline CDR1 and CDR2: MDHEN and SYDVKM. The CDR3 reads CASSFGDRDRFQI.

CDR3 nucleotide sequence: TGCGCCAGCAGCTCGGACTCGAAGGGAATTCAGTACTTC. This sequence encodes CASSSDSKGIQYF. The chain combines TRBV5-1 with TRBJ2-4; tentatively, D is TRBD2 (5 bases). The CDR3 is made up of 13 amino acids. V lost 3 bases and J lost 10, with 14 bases in between. Germline V CDR1 and CDR2: SGHRS, YFSETQ.

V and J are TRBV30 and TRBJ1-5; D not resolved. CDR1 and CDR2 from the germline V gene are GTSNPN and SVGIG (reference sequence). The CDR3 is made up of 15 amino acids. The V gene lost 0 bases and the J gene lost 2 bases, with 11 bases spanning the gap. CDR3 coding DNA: TGTGCCTGGAGTGTATACGGGAATCGCAATCAGCCCCAGCATTTT. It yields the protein CAWSVYGNRNQPQHF. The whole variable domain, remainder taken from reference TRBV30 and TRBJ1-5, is SQTIHQWPATLVQPVGSPLSLECTVEGTSNPNLYWYRQAAGRGLQLLFYSVGIGQISSEVPQNLSASRPQDRQFILSSKKLLLSDSGFYLCAWSVYGNRNQPQHFGDGTRLSIL.

CDR3 loop: CAWSSTAGNQPQHF. CDR3 sequence (DNA): TGTGCCTGGTCCAGTACGGCAGGGAATCAGCCCCAGCATTTT. The J gene is TRBJ1-5, the V gene TRBV30, with D possibly TRBD1 on 5 matching bases. Deletions cut 5 bases from V and 4 bases from J, with 15 bases between. CDR3 length: 14 amino acids. CDR1 and CDR2 from the germline V gene are GTSNPN and SVGIG (reference sequence).